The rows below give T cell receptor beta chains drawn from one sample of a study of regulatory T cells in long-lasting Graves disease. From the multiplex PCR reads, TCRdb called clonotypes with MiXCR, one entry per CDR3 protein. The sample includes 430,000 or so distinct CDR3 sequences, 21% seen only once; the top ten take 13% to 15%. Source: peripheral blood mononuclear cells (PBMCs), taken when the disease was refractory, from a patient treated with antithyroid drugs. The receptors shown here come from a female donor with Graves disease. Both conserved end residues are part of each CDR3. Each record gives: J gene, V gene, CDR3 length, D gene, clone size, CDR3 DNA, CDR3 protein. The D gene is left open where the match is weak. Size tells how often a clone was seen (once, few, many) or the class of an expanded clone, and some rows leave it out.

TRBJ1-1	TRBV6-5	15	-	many	TGTGCCAGCAGTTACTCGACGGCAGGAAACACTGAAGCTTTCTTT	CASSYSTAGNTEAFF
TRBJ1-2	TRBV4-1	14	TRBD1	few	TGCGCCAGCAGCCGCCTGACAGGGGACTATGGCTACACCTTC	CASSRLTGDYGYTF
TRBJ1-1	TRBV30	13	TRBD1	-	TGTGCCTGGGACAGGGAGGTGAACACTGAAGCTTTCTTT	CAWDREVNTEAFF
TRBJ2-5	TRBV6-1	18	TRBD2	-	TGTGCCAGCAGACCCCAGGGGGTTGGGACTAGCGAGAAAGAGACCCAGTACTTC	CASRPQGVGTSEKETQYF
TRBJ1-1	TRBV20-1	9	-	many	TGCAGTACAGGGCCCTCGGCTTTCTTT	CSTGPSAFF
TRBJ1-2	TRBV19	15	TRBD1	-	TGTGCCAGTAGTACCGCTTGGGACAGGACCTATGGCTACACCTTC	CASSTAWDRTYGYTF
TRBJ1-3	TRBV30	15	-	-	TGTGCCTGGACTCCTCTACACTCTCTGGGAAACACCATATATTTT	CAWTPLHSLGNTIYF
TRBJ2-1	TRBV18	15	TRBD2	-	TGTGCCAGCTCACCATCTAGTGGGAGGGTCGATGAGCAGTTCTTC	CASSPSSGRVDEQFF
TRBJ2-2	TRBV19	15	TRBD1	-	TGTGCCAGTAGTGGGGACAGGACCACATACGGGGAGCTGTTTTTT	CASSGDRTTYGELFF
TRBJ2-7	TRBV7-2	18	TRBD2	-	TGTGCCAGCAAGGGACCGGGACTAGCGAACTATATTCAAGAGACCCGGTACTTC	CASKGPGLANYIQETRYF
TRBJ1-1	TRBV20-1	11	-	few	TGCAGTGCTTTACTGAACACTGAAGCTTTCTTT	CSALLNTEAFF
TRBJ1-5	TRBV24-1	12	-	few	TGTGCCACCAGTCTTTCCGGTCAGCCCCAGCATTTT	CATSLSGQPQHF
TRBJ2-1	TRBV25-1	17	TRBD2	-	TGTGCCAGCAGTGAGGATCCGGGACTAGCGCGGTACAATGAGCAGTTCTTC	CASSEDPGLARYNEQFF
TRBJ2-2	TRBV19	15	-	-	TGTGCCAGTAAGGAATGGACAGAGAACACCGGGGAGCTGTTTTTT	CASKEWTENTGELFF
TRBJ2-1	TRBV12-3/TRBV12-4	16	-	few	TGTGCCAGCAGTCCCTTGATTAGGGAACGTTACAATGAGCAGTTCTTC	CASSPLIRERYNEQFF
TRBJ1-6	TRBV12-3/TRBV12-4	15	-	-	TGTGCCAGCAAAGCCGCTGACACGTATAATTCACCCCTCCACTTT	CASKAADTYNSPLHF
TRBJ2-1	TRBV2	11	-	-	TGTGCCAGCAGTAGCAGCAGTGGGCAGTTCTTC	CASSSSSGQFF
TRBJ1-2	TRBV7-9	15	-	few	TGTGCCAGCAGCTCCTCTGCCGGCAGTAACTATGGCTACACCTTC	CASSSSAGSNYGYTF
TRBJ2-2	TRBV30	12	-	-	TGTGCCGGGACCCCCGACGCCGGGGAGCTGTTTTTT	CAGTPDAGELFF
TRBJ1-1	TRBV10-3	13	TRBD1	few	TGTGCCATCAGGGGACAGGGGGCCACTGAAGCTTTCTTT	CAIRGQGATEAFF
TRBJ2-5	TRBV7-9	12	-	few	TGTGCCAGCACTAGCAGTCAAGAGACCCAGTACTTC	CASTSSQETQYF
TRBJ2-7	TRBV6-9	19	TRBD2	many	TGTGCCAGCAGTTACACGACCATGGGAGCGGGAGAGAGAGGTTGGGAGCAGTACTTC	CASSYTTMGAGERGWEQYF
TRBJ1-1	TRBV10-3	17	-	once	TGTGCCATCAGTGATCGTGGGGGAACTACGATGAACACTGAAGCTTTCTTT	CAISDRGGTTMNTEAFF
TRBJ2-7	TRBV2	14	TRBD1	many	TGTGCCAGCAGGGAGACAGGGGGCATCTACGAGCAGTACTTC	CASRETGGIYEQYF
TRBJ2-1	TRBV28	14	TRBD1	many	TGTGCCAGCAGTCAGGGGGAACTCTACAATGAGCAGTTCTTC	CASSQGELYNEQFF
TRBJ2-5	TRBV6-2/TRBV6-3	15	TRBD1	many	TGTGCCAGCAGTTACTCTAGACAGGGGATACAGACCCAGTACTTC	CASSYSRQGIQTQYF
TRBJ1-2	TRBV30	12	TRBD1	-	TGTGCCTGGACAGGGGGAGGTTATGGCTACACCTTC	CAWTGGGYGYTF
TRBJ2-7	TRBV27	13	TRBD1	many	TGTGCCAGCGGGTGGGACAGGGTCGACGAGCAGTACTTC	CASGWDRVDEQYF
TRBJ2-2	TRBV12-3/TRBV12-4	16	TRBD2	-	TGTGCCAGCAGCCGACGGACTAGCGGGACGGGCGGGGAGCTGTTTTTT	CASSRRTSGTGGELFF
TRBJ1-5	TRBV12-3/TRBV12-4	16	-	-	TGTGCCAGTTTAAGTGGGACAAGGGGTAGCAATCAGCCCCAGCATTTT	CASLSGTRGSNQPQHF
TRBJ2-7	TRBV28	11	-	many	TGTGCCAGCAGTCTGAGCTTGGAGCAGTACTTC	CASSLSLEQYF
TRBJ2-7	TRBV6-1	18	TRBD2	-	TGTGCCAGCAGTCCCGGGGGACTAGCGGGAGAGATAAACTACGAGCAGTACTTC	CASSPGGLAGEINYEQYF
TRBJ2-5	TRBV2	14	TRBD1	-	TGTGCCAGCAGTGGACAGGGGGTGACGGAGACCCAGTACTTC	CASSGQGVTETQYF
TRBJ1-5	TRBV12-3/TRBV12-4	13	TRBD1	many	TGTGCCAGCATGGACAGGGGGGCACAGCCCCAGCATTTT	CASMDRGAQPQHF
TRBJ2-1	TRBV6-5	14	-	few	TGTGCCAGCAGTTCAAGGACAGTACACAATGAGCAGTTCTTC	CASSSRTVHNEQFF
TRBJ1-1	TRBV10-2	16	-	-	TGCGCCAGCAGACGACAGGTTTCGGGGATGAACACTGAAGCTTTCTTT	CASRRQVSGMNTEAFF
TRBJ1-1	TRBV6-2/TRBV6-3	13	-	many	TGTGCCAGCAGTTACCGGGTCGGCACTGAAGCTTTCTTT	CASSYRVGTEAFF
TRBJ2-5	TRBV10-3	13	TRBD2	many	TGTGCCATCGCGGCGGGAGTTGATGAGACCCAGTACTTC	CAIAAGVDETQYF
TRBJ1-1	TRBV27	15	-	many	TGTGCCAGCAGTTTAAGTGGTCGGGTGGAAACTGAAGCTTTCTTT	CASSLSGRVETEAFF
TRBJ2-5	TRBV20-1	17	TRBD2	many	TGCAGTGCTACCCCGGGACTAGCGGGAGGGCCTCGAGAGACCCAGTACTTC	CSATPGLAGGPRETQYF
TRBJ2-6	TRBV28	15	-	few	TGTGCCAGCAGTCCTTTCTTAGCTGGGGCCAACGTCCTGACTTTC	CASSPFLAGANVLTF